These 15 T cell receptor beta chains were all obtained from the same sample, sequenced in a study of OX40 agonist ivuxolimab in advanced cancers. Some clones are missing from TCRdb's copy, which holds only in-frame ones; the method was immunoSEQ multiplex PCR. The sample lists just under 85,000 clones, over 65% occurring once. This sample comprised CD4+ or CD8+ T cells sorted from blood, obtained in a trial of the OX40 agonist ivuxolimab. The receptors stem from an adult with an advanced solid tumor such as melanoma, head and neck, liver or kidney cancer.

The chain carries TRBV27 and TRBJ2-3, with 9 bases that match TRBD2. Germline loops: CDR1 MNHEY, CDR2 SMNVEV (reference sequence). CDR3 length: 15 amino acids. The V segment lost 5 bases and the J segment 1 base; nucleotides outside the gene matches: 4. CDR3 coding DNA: TGTGCCAGCAGTAGCGGGGGGCTCGGCACAGATACGCAGTATTTT. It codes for CASSSGGLGTDTQYF.

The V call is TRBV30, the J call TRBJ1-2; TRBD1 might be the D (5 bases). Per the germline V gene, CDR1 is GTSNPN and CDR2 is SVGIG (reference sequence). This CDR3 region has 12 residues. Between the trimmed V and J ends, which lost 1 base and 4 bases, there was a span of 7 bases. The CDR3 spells CAWSEGTYGYTF. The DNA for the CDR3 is TGTGCCTGGAGTGAAGGGACCTATGGCTACACCTTC.

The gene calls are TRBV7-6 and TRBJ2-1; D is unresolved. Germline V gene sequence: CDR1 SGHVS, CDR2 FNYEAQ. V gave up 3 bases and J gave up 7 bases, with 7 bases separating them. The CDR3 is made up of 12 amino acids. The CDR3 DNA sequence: TGTGCCAGCAGCTTCGCCCAGAATGAGCAGTTCTTC. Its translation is CASSFAQNEQFF.

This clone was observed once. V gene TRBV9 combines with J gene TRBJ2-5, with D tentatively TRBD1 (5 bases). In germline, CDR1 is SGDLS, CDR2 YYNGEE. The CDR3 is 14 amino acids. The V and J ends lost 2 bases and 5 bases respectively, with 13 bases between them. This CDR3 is CASSVGQPGETQYF. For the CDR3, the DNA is TGTGCCAGCAGCGTGGGGCAGCCTGGGGAGACCCAGTACTTC.

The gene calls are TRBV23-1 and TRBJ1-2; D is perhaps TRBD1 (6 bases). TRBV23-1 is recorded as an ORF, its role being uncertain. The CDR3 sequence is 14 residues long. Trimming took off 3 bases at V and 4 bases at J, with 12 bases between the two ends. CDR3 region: CASSQRGTLYGYTF. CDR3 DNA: TGCGCCAGCAGTCAGAGGGGGACCCTCTATGGCTACACCTTC.

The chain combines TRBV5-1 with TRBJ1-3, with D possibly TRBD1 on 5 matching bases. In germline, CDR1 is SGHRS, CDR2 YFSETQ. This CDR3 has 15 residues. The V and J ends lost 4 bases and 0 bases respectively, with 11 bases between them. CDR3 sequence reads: CASSGSGSSGNTIYF. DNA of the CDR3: TGCGCCAGCAGCGGTTCAGGGAGCTCTGGAAACACCATATATTTT. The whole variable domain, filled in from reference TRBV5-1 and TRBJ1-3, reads KAGVTQTPRYLIKTRGQQVTLSCSPISGHRSVSWYQQTPGQGLQFLFEYFSETQRNKGNFPGRFSGRQFSNSRSEMNVSTLELGDSALYLCASSGSGSSGNTIYFGEGSWLTVV.

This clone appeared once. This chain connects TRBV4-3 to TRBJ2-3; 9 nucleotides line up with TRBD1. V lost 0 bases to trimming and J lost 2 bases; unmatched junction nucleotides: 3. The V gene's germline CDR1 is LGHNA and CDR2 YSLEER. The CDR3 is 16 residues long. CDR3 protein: CASSQEGTGITDTQYF. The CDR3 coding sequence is TGCGCCAGCAGCCAAGAAGGGACAGGGATCACAGATACGCAGTATTTT.

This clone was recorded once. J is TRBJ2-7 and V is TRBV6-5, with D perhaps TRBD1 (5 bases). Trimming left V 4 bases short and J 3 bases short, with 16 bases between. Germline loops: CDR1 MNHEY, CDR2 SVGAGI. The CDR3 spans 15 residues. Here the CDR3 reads CASSSLGVAGYEQYF. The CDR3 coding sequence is TGTGCCAGCAGTTCCCTAGGGGTGGCCGGCTACGAGCAGTACTTC.

CDR3 nucleotides: TGCGCCAGCAGCCAGAGACAGGGGGGCCCTGACACTGAAGCTTTCTTT. Protein sequence: CASSQRQGGPDTEAFF. The chain recombines TRBV4-1 with TRBJ1-1; 9 bases match TRBD1. This CDR3 has 16 residues. Trimming removed 3 bases from V and 3 bases from J; junction bases left unmatched: 8. Germline CDR1 MGHRA, CDR2 YSYEKL.

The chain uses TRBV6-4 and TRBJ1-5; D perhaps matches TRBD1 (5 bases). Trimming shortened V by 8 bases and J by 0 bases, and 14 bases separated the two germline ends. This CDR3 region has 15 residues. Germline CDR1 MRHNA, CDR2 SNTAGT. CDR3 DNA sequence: TGTGCCAGCGATGGGGGGGGGTATAGCAATCAGCCCCAGCATTTT. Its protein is CASDGGGYSNQPQHF.

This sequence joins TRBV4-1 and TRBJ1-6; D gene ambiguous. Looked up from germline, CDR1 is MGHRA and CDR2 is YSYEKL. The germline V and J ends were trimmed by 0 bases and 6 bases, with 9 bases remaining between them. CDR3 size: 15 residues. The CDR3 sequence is CASSQEIQFNSPLHF. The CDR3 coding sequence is TGCGCCAGCAGCCAAGAAATACAGTTTAATTCACCCCTCCACTTT.

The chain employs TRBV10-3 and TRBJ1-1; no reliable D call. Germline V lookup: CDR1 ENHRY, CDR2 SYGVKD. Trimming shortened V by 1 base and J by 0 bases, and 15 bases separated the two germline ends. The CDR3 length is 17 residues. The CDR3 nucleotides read TGTGCCATCAGTGAGTGGCCTCCCTGGCCGTTGAACACTGAAGCTTTCTTT. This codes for CAISEWPPWPLNTEAFF.

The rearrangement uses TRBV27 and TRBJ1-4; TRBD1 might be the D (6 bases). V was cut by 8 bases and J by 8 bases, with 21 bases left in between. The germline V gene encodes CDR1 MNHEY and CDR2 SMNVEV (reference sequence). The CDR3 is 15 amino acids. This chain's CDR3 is CASSGRGGIWEKLFF. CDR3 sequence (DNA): TGTGCCAGCTCAGGGAGGGGGGGGATTTGGGAAAAACTGTTTTTT.

The CDR3 sequence is CASSQVGGQGPDTQYF. The DNA for the CDR3 is TGCGCCAGCAGCCAAGTCGGGGGACAGGGGCCAGATACGCAGTATTTT. The chain carries TRBV4-1 and TRBJ2-3, with 10 bases matching TRBD1. This CDR3 contains 16 residues. After removal of 1 base from V and 4 bases from J, the junction contained 5 bases not matched to a gene. Germline values: CDR1 MGHRA, CDR2 YSYEKL.

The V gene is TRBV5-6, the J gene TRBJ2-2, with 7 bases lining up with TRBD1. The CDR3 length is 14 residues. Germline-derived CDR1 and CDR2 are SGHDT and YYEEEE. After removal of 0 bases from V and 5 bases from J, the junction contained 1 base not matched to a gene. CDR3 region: CASSLDRGTGELFF. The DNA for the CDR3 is TGTGCCAGCAGCTTGGACAGGGGTACCGGGGAGCTGTTTTTT.